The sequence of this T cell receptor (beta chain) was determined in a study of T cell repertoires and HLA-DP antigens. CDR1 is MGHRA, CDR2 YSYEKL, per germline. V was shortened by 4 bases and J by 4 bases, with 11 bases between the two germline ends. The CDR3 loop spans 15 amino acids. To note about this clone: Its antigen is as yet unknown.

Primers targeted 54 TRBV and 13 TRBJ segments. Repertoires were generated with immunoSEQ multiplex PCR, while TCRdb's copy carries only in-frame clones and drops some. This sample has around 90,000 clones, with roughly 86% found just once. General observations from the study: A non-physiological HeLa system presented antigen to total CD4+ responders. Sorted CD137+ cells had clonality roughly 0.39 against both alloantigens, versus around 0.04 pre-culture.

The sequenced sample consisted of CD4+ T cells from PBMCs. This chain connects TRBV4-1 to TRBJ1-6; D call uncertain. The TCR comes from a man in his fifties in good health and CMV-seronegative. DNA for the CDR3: TGCGCCAGCAGCCGCCTAGCGGGGTATAATTCACCCCTCCACTTT. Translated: CASSRLAGYNSPLHF.